The T cell receptor (beta chain) described here comes from a study of T cells in Graves' hyperthyroidism and ophthalmopathy. Amplified TCR beta CDR3 regions derived from RNA transcripts. HTBI primers were the set used in a first-round RT-PCR of the TCR CDR3. In TCRdb, the multiplex PCR reads were re-called with MiXCR into one record per CDR3 protein. The sample shows around 490,000 distinct CDR3 sequences, just under 20% of them seen only once. The germline V gene has CDR1 KGHSH and CDR2 LQKENI. Between the trimmed V and J ends, which lost 6 bases and 0 bases, there was a span of 11 bases. This CDR3 spans 14 amino acids. This clonotype has a count of ten or more. Ophthalmopathy in the patients scored at least 3 on Clinical Activity Score and at least 4 on NOSPECS grade, lasting under 3 months. Reasons for excluding patients were uncontrolled infection, other autoimmune disease, pregnancy or lactation.

V usage is TRBV18 and J usage is TRBJ1-1; no reliable D call. The material sequenced was blood. The clonotype originates from a man between 35 and 55 years old with Graves' ophthalmopathy. This CDR3 reads CASSRAEMNTEAFF. The CDR3, as DNA: TGTGCCAGCTCGCGGGCAGAGATGAACACTGAAGCTTTCTTT.